This record covers a single T cell receptor beta chain. The antigen it binds to is not known. Per-nucleotide qualities are absent, and no much larger clonotype sits a single base away. The time point label, read with the paper, signifies: pretreatment peripheral blood. A cohort of 30 or so patients with locally advanced or metastatic urothelial carcinoma, treated at Memorial Sloan Kettering on a trial protocol, was included. Peripheral blood mononuclear cells were collected pretreatment and during treatment, with between 1 and 8 total time points per patient. The Qiagen DNeasy Blood extraction kit was used to purify genomic DNA from total PBMCs and tumor samples. PBMCs were collected pretreatment and during treatment, and were isolated and stored as previously described. To estimate absolute template abundance from read counts, synthetic TCR analog templates were spiked into each PCR. The immunoSEQ assay was used to amplify TCRbeta CDR3 regions from genomic DNA with bias-controlled V and J gene primers. Sequencing of rearranged TCRbeta segments was done at approximately 20X coverage. The authors' pipeline ran thus. Sequencing errors were corrected by clustering and CDR3s were annotated against IMGT to assign V, D and J genes. Downstream analyses used only productive TCRbeta rearrangements and left out out-of-frame or stop-codon sequences. To compute clonality, Shannon entropy was normalized by the log of the number of unique productive sequences and then subtracted from one. Clones differing between time points or between blood and tumor were identified by Fisher's exact test with Benjamini-Hochberg correction at adjusted p below 0.01. The clones in this table, taken by TCRdb from immuneACCESS, are in-frame only. Not every clone is retained; where verified, under half of the shortfall comes from an unresolved V gene, and the cause of the rest is unknown. V and J calls and clone size follow that table, whereas D and trimming were derived from the DNA. For this sample the table gives about 38,000 clones, of which around four fifths were detected only once. The leading ten clones occupy roughly 15% of the sample.

The CDR3 measures 17 amino acids from cysteine to phenylalanine. CDR3 DNA only is kept here, 51 bases in frame from base 1. Unmatched junction bases come to 12, with V trimmed by 1 base and J by 6 bases. The germline V gene sets CDR1 to SGDLS and CDR2 to YYNGEE. The record originates from a study of PD-L1 blockade in urothelial cancer (dated by TCRdb to 2016 to 2017). Study-level background: Every patient began therapy at some point between 2013 and 2015 and was given atezolizumab 1,200 mg intravenously every 3 weeks. Pretreatment tumor samples, along with matched peripheral blood serially collected before and after atezolizumab treatment, were subjected to TCR sequencing. Blood samples were analyzed at two time points: 3 weeks after treatment start (second dose) and 6 weeks after treatment start. Somatic, immune and clinical correlates of response to PD-L1 blockade with atezolizumab in urothelial cancer were the focus of an exploratory multi-omic analysis. About 10 patients achieved durable clinical benefit and around 19 did not. In the same patients, whole exome sequencing and RNA sequencing of pretreatment tumors were performed in addition to TCR sequencing. Pretreatment blood TCR-seq was available for about 28 patients, at least one posttreatment blood collection was obtained for around 25 patients, and tumor TCR-seq was available for around 25 patients. Durable clinical benefit was defined as a progression-free survival longer than 6 months, and TCR features were additionally tested against progression-free survival and overall survival. An ECOG performance status of 0 or 1 was recorded for the patients, and 0 to 3 prior chemotherapy regimens had been received by the patients. About 90% of the 29 patients were identified as males with urothelial cancer of bladder origin, and a prior smoking history was reported by 18 of 29 patients. Blood samples gave a median of about 150,000 T cells and 80,000 to 95,000 unique TCRs, with a median clonality of approximately 0.078. Overall study outcomes, separate from this receptor: A pretreatment peripheral blood TCR clonality below the median was linked to improved progression-free and overall survival. At 3 weeks after the start of treatment, tumor-associated TCR clones in peripheral blood had expanded more in patients with durable benefit (n ≈ 24, p = 0.022). Because of the small sample size (n of about 29) and the many exploratory analyses performed, the results are intended to be regarded as hypothesis-generating.

The input for sequencing was PBMCs, taken around atezolizumab (anti-PD-L1) treatment. The chain joins TRBV9 to TRBJ2-3, and TRBD2 aligns with 9 junction nucleotides. The receptor was derived from an elderly man with urothelial cancer. The DNA sequence is as follows: TGTGCCAGCAGCGTAAGGGGGGAAGGGACTAGCTTCGATACGCAGTATTTT. The translation is CASSVRGEGTSFDTQYF. Beyond the CDR3, the reference TRBV9 and TRBJ2-3 genes provide the residues; the full variable domain reads: DSGVTQTPKHLITATGQRVTLRCSPRSGDLSVYWYQQSLDQGLQFLIQYYNGEERAKGNILERFSAQQFPDLHSELNLSSLELGDSALYFCASSVRGEGTSFDTQYFGPGTRLTVL.